This TCR beta chain came from a study of human T cells and chemical hapten exposure. In the study overall: During the roughly 25-week study period, patients had diphenylcyclopropenone applied to the scalp every week.

This clonotype was observed at least ten times. Its specificity is unknown. TCRdb ran MiXCR on the RACE reads and lists one entry per CDR3 protein. The repertoire consists of 300,000 to 400,000 distinct CDR3 sequences, with about 7% occurring once and the leading ten covering around 8.4%. The study's findings and limits: Clustering by CDR3 similarity yielded significantly more large clusters from expanded TCRs than controls.

The time point denotes: patch test 1, 2 weeks after DPC sensitization. Treatment here: therapeutic diphenylcyclopropenone sensitization with weekly scalp DPC. Patches went on only after blood had been drawn each time. The sequence derives from a woman in her late teens or twenties with alopecia areata. Some clones in this sample may be carry-over from other donors' samples. The sample consisted of whole blood, taken in connection with sensitization to the hapten diphenylcyclopropenone (DPC).

The CDR3 region is CASSLGLPGLAQETQYF. The CDR3 coding sequence is TGTGCCAGCAGCTTAGGTCTGCCCGGACTAGCGCAAGAGACCCAGTACTTC. The chain is built from TRBV7-2 and TRBJ2-5, with 9 bases fitting TRBD2. V shed 1 base and J 2 bases; nucleotides not matched to a gene: 8. The germline CDR1 and CDR2 sequences are SGHTA and FQGNSA. The CDR3 totals 17 residues.